The present entry profiles one T cell receptor (beta chain) with its context. Its antigen is still unknown. These data are taken from a study of naive and memory T cell subsets. Study-wide results and limits: Naive and memory repertoire findings lacked a ground truth for validation. Over 90% of naive TCR sequences appeared only once, unlike memory subsets.

This CDR3 comprises 17 residues. With V trimmed by 0 bases and J by 0 bases, 5 bases remained unmatched. CDR1 SGHRS and CDR2 YFSETQ come from the germline V gene. An equimolar mix of two oligonucleotides served as the beta constant-region primer for TRBC1 and TRBC2. Ligation attached a single-stranded oligonucleotide with a 12-nucleotide UMI and the SP2 primer to the cDNA 3' end. Via MiXCR, TCRdb re-called the UMI-ligation and nested PCR reads, giving one row per CDR3 protein. The sample shows 130,000 to 150,000 distinct CDR3 sequences, around 15% of them seen only once. The sequenced sample was naive CD4+ T cells from blood. This sequence was found in a human donor in good health. This chain links TRBV5-1 with TRBJ2-7, with 11 bases matching TRBD2. In DNA form, the CDR3 reads TGCGCCAGCAGCTTGGGCCTAGCGGGAGGCCTCTCCTACGAGCAGTACTTC. Amino acid sequence: CASSLGLAGGLSYEQYF.